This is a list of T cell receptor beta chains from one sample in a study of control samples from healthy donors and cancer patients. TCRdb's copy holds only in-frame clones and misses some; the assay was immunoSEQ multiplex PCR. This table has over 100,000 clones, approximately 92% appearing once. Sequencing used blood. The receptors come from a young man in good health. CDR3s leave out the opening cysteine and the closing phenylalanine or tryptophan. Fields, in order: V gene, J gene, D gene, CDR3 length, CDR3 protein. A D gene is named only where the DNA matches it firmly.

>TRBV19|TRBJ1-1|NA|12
ASSTYRDDTEAF
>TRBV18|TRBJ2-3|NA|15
ASSPPSRQSGADTQY
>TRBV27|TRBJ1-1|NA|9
ASIGGTEAF
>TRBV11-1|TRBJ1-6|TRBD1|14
ASSFGQGVYNSPLH
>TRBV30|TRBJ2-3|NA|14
AWKPFEAEATDTQY
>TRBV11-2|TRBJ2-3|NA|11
ASSRGAADTQY
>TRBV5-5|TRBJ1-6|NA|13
ASSLGTSLNSPLH
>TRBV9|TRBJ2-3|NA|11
ASTGGPPDTQY
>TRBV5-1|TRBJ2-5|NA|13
ASSFPPGAQETQY
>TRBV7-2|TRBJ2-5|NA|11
ASSRRVQETQY
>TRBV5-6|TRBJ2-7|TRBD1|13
ASSLIGTGTREQY
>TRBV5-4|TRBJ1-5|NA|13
ASSTKPNRDQPQH
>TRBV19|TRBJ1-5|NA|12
ASSISRSNQPQH